The 2 T cell receptor beta chains below were found in one sample sequenced in a study of cytomegalovirus exposure and HLA in healthy donors. The PCR used 60 Vbeta and 13 Jbeta primers. TCRdb keeps only in-frame clones here, not all; method: immunoSEQ multiplex PCR. The sample lists roughly 130,000 clones, 61% occurring once. The sample comprised PBMCs. All receptors derive from a male donor in good health and CMV-seronegative.

This rearrangement joins TRBV5-1 to TRBJ1-2; 7 nucleotides match TRBD1. Per the germline V gene, CDR1 is SGHRS and CDR2 is YFSETQ. The CDR3 length is 15 residues. The V and J ends lost 0 bases and 8 bases, in that order; junction bases with no gene match: 10. CDR3 sequence (DNA): TGCGCCAGCAGCTTGGTGGGGCTCCCCAGGGGGGGCTACACCTTC. Its translation is CASSLVGLPRGGYTF.

The J gene is TRBJ2-1, the V gene TRBV27, with D perhaps TRBD2 (5 bases). The CDR3 has 19 amino acids. Germline CDR1 is MNHEY and CDR2 is SMNVEV (reference sequence). The V and J ends lost 8 bases and 3 bases respectively, with 29 bases between them. The CDR3 region has the DNA TGTGCCAGCGGGCTTCGGGGATCAGGAGCAGCCCCCCACTACAATGAGCAGTTCTTC. Its protein product is CASGLRGSGAAPHYNEQFF.